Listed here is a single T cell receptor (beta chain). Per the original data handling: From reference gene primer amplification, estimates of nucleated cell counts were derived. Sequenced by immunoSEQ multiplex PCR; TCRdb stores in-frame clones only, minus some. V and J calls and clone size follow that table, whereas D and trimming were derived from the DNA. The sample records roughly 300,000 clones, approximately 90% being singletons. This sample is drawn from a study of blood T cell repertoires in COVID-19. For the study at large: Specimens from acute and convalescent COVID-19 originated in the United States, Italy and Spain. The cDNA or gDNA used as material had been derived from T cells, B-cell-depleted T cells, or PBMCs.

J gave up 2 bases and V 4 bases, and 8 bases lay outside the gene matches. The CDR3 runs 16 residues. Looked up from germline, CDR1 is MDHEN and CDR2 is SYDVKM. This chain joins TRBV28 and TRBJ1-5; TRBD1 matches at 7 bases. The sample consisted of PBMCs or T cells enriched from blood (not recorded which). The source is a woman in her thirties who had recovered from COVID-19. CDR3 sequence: CASSSPGQPGNQPQHF. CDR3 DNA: TGTGCCAGCAGTTCACCGGGACAGCCTGGCAATCAGCCCCAGCATTTT.